Listed here are 8 T cell receptor beta chains from one sample, sequenced in a study of CD8+ T cells in alopecia areata. The treatment denotes: oral pan-JAK inhibitor, 5-10 mg twice daily. Extracted from the samples, RNA was reverse transcribed into cDNA to serve as the sequencing template. TCRdb's table, derived via immunoSEQ multiplex PCR, lists solely in-frame clones and lacks some. Of some 200,000 clones in the sample, 50% to 60% are singletons; the top ten hold around 3%. Sequences were derived from CD4+ T cells sorted from blood, sampled at week 4, from a patient treated with tofacitinib. All receptors come from a human donor with alopecia areata.

The rearrangement links TRBV30 to TRBJ2-7, with D possibly TRBD2 on 6 matching bases. Germline V gene lookup returns CDR1 GTSNPN and CDR2 SVGIG (reference sequence). The CDR3 consists of 12 residues. With 3 bases removed from V and 0 bases from J, the gap between germline ends came to 6 bases. The CDR3 spells CAWRDYSYEQYF. The CDR3 nucleotides are TGTGCCTGGAGGGACTACTCCTACGAGCAGTACTTC.

V gene TRBV5-4 combines with J gene TRBJ2-5; D is unclear. Germline assignment: CDR1 SGHNT and CDR2 YYREEE (reference sequence). The CDR3 is 13 residues long. V was pared by 0 bases and J by 0 bases, with 3 bases between. This CDR3 is CASSLDHQETQYF. DNA of the CDR3: TGTGCCAGCAGCTTGGATCACCAAGAGACCCAGTACTTC.

This clone showed up just once. The chain is built from TRBV30 and TRBJ1-2; 9 bases fit TRBD1. The CDR3 spans 14 residues. The V and J ends lost 2 bases and 6 bases, in that order; junction bases with no gene match: 7. CDR1 is GTSNPN and CDR2 is SVGIG in the germline V gene (reference sequence). The CDR3 DNA sequence: TGTGCCTGGAGTTTGGGACAGGGAGTCAATGGCTACACCTTC. It codes for CAWSLGQGVNGYTF. The variable domain in full, with the rest retrieved from reference TRBV30 and TRBJ1-2, is SQTIHQWPATLVQPVGSPLSLECTVEGTSNPNLYWYRQAAGRGLQLLFYSVGIGQISSEVPQNLSASRPQDRQFILSSKKLLLSDSGFYLCAWSLGQGVNGYTFGSGTRLTVV.

V is TRBV30 and J is TRBJ1-5; TRBD1 matches at 8 bases. The V gene end was trimmed by 5 bases and the J gene end by 7 bases; junction bases not matched to a gene: 4. The V gene's germline CDR1 is GTSNPN and CDR2 SVGIG (reference sequence). CDR3 size: 12 residues. The CDR3 coding sequence is TGTGCCTGGGGACAGGGTTGGCAGCCCCAGCATTTT. This translates into CAWGQGWQPQHF.

V usage is TRBV23-1 and J usage is TRBJ1-5; 12 bases match TRBD1. TRBV23-1 is classed as an ORF, of uncertain function. The CDR3 has 17 amino acids. With V trimmed by 3 bases and J by 4 bases, 7 bases remained unmatched. The CDR3 region has the DNA TGCGCCAGCAGTCATTCCGGGACAGGGGGCGCGAATCAGCCCCAGCATTTT. Residues: CASSHSGTGGANQPQHF.

The chain couples TRBV5-1 to TRBJ2-1, with D perhaps TRBD1 (6 bases). CDR3 length: 14 amino acids. V shed 0 bases and J shed 5 bases, with 9 bases lying between them. CDR1 and CDR2 (germline): SGHRS, YFSETQ. For the CDR3, the DNA is TGCGCCAGCAGCTTGGGGGGGCCTCACAATGAGCAGTTCTTC. Protein product: CASSLGGPHNEQFF.

J is TRBJ2-1 and V is TRBV7-2; tentatively, D is TRBD2 (6 bases). Trimming stripped 5 bases from V and 7 bases from J, with 18 bases between. The CDR3 is made up of 15 amino acids. Germline lookup yields CDR1 SGHTA and CDR2 FQGNSA. This chain's CDR3 is CASSLGTRLTNEQFF. The CDR3 nucleotides are TGTGCCAGCAGCCTCGGGACTCGATTAACGAATGAGCAGTTCTTC.

The J gene is TRBJ1-1, the V gene TRBV20-1; D remains ambiguous. The germline V gene has CDR1 DFQATT and CDR2 SNEGSKA (reference sequence). CDR3 length: 11 amino acids. Trimming took 1 base from V and 6 from J, leaving 6 bases between them. The CDR3 here is CSARGDAEAFF. CDR3 sequence (DNA): TGCAGTGCTAGAGGGGATGCTGAAGCTTTCTTT.